These T cell receptor beta chains were read from a single sample in a study of early T cells in non-severe SARS-CoV-2 infection. TCRdb redid the calling of the 5' RACE reads with MiXCR, one entry per CDR3 protein. The sample gives roughly 50,000 distinct CDR3 sequences, approximately 9.8% of which show up once; about 8% is in the top ten. The material sequenced was whole blood. The receptors originated from an adult who was a healthcare worker with PCR-confirmed SARS-CoV-2 infection or an uninfected control (not recorded which). CDR3s include the opening cysteine and the closing phenylalanine or tryptophan.

V gene	J gene	CDR3 protein
TRBV7-9	TRBJ2-1	CASSRGLAVAGEQFF
TRBV5-4	TRBJ2-2	CASSPWEQANTGELFF
TRBV27	TRBJ1-3	CVSSLGGTGSRNTIYF
TRBV9	TRBJ2-7	CASSVGAGTYEQYF
TRBV28	TRBJ1-2	CASYSGTPNYGYTF
TRBV11-2	TRBJ1-5	CASSHSDQPQHF
TRBV27	TRBJ1-1	CASSLSGQGSAFF
TRBV7-8	TRBJ2-1	CASSLRRREGLNEQFF
TRBV20-1	TRBJ2-1	CSAIVTSRVYNEQFF
TRBV14	TRBJ2-1	CASSGGHYNEQFF
TRBV19	TRBJ2-6	CASVLGGQIPSGANVLTF
TRBV7-9	TRBJ1-1	CASSLRTEAFF
TRBV29-1	TRBJ2-4	CSVSGIAKNIQYF
TRBV19	TRBJ2-5	CASSPNPGSQETQYF
TRBV20-1	TRBJ1-2	CSARGRLRSYTF
TRBV29-1	TRBJ1-1	CSTVKQGEAFF